Here is one TCR beta chain with its context. A much larger clone is a single base away; this may be a read error. The source of the sample is a study of tumor and adjacent non-tumor tissue in lung cancer. No cell sorting was done before RNA was extracted from the tissue. Distant lung tissue was collected more than 3 cm away from the tumor edge. TCRbeta libraries were built with three rounds of nested PCR, modified from ARM-PCR. TCRdb recomputed calls from the multiplex PCR reads with MiXCR, one row per CDR3 protein. The data hold about 67,000 distinct CDR3 sequences, with 76% observed a single time. CDR3 size: 14 residues. Germline V gene data show CDR1 as GTSNPN and CDR2 as SVGIG (reference sequence).

The J gene is TRBJ1-4, the V gene TRBV30; TRBD1 matches 7 bases. The receptor was isolated from a man aged 55-75 years with non-small cell lung cancer. The sequenced material came from distant non-tumor lung tissue. This CDR3 is CAWRPTTGAEKVFF. The CDR3, as DNA: TGTGCCTGGAGACCTACTACAGGGGCGGAAAAAGTGTTTTTT.